The 21 T cell receptor beta chains below all came from one sample that was sequenced in a study of T cells in pancreatic ductal adenocarcinoma. No neoadjuvant therapy was given to the selected pancreatic ductal adenocarcinoma patients before their surgery. The data were produced by immunoSEQ multiplex PCR, yet TCRdb's version contains in-frame clones alone and is incomplete. The table shows about 5,000 clones, with about 88% occurring only once. The sequencing sample was made of pancreatic tumor tissue. Every receptor here comes from a human donor with pancreatic ductal adenocarcinoma.

This clone appeared once. The chain joins TRBV27 to TRBJ2-7, with TRBD2 as a possible D gene (5 bases). CDR1 is MNHEY and CDR2 is SMNVEV in the germline V gene (reference sequence). Trimming cost V 5 bases and J 2 bases, with 10 bases left between them. The CDR3 covers 13 residues. In nucleotides, the CDR3 is TGTGCCAGCAGTAAACTAGTGGCCTACGAGCAGTACTTC. This sequence encodes CASSKLVAYEQYF.

The chain employs TRBV6-5 and TRBJ1-3; no clear D gene. This CDR3 comprises 15 residues. V lost 2 bases and J 0 bases, leaving 8 bases between the germline ends. Germline CDR1 MNHEY, CDR2 SVGAGI. The CDR3 loop is CASSYDWDSGNTIYF. For the CDR3, the DNA is TGTGCCAGCAGTTACGACTGGGACTCTGGAAACACCATATATTTT.

This rearrangement joins TRBV19 to TRBJ2-1; unclear D gene. V gave up 9 bases and J gave up 8 bases, with 11 bases separating them. The CDR3 extends over 11 amino acids. Germline CDR1 is LNHDA and CDR2 is SQIVND (reference sequence). The chain's CDR3 is CASQDGDEQFF. The CDR3 nucleotides read TGTGCCAGCCAGGATGGGGATGAGCAGTTCTTC.

The V call is TRBV6-5, the J call TRBJ1-1; D not resolved. The germline V gene has CDR1 MNHEY and CDR2 SVGAGI. CDR3 length equals 14 residues. V was shortened by 5 bases and J by 5 bases, with 15 bases between the two germline ends. Here the CDR3 reads CASSSSIVATEAFF. The CDR3 DNA reads as TGTGCCAGCAGTAGTAGCATTGTAGCAACTGAAGCTTTCTTT.

This clone was seen more than once but under ten times. The chain joins TRBV5-1 to TRBJ1-1, with 9 nucleotides matching TRBD1. V lost 4 bases, J lost 4 bases, and 11 bases stayed unmatched. Germline V CDR1 and CDR2: SGHRS, YFSETQ. The CDR3 contains 16 residues. In DNA, the CDR3 is TGCGCCAGCAGCCCCCCTGGGACAGGGACACTCACTGAAGCTTTCTTT. Amino acid sequence: CASSPPGTGTLTEAFF.

The chain is built from TRBV6-1 and TRBJ2-1; TRBD2 aligns across 8 bases. Looked up from germline, CDR1 is MNHNS and CDR2 is SASEGT. The CDR3 is 13 amino acids. V was pared by 4 bases and J by 8 bases, with 4 bases of the junction left unmatched. CDR3 loop: CASSAGLVYEQFF. CDR3 coding DNA: TGTGCCAGCAGTGCGGGACTAGTCTATGAGCAGTTCTTC.

This chain uses TRBV5-5 with TRBJ2-5; the D is unclear. V lost 0 bases to trimming and J lost 2 bases, with 2 bases between them. Germline V gene sequence: CDR1 SGHKS, CDR2 YYEKEE (reference sequence). This CDR3 contains 12 residues. The CDR3: CASSLGQETQYF. The CDR3 coding sequence is TGTGCCAGCAGCTTGGGGCAAGAGACCCAGTACTTC. The entire variable domain, with the rest obtained from reference TRBV5-5 and TRBJ2-5, is as follows: DAGVTQSPTHLIKTRGQQVTLRCSPISGHKSVSWYQQVLGQGPQFIFQYYEKEERGRGNFPDRFSARQFPNYSSELNVNALLLGDSALYLCASSLGQETQYFGPGTRLLVL.

The chain couples TRBV7-9 to TRBJ2-5; tentatively, D is TRBD1 (5 bases). Between the trimmed V and J ends, which lost 1 base and 5 bases, there was a span of 11 bases. In germline, CDR1 is SEHNR, CDR2 FQNEAQ (reference sequence). The CDR3 length is 14 residues. CDR3 DNA sequence: TGTGCCAGCAGCTTAGTTCAGGGTCTGGAGACCCAGTACTTC. Translation: CASSLVQGLETQYF.

This chain joins TRBV27 and TRBJ1-5, with a possible D match to TRBD1 (5 bases). The CDR3 contains 15 residues. Trimming cost V 3 bases and J 1 base, with 10 bases left between them. Germline V gene sequence: CDR1 MNHEY, CDR2 SMNVEV (reference sequence). This CDR3 reads CASSFGGQSNQPQHF. The CDR3 bases are TGTGCCAGCAGTTTTGGTGGACAAAGCAATCAGCCCCAGCATTTT.

The genes are TRBV5-4 and TRBJ1-2; 12 bases align to TRBD1. There are 16 residues in the CDR3. J was trimmed by 8 bases and V by 0 bases; bases with no gene match: 8. Germline CDR1 and CDR2: SGHNT and YYREEE (reference sequence). The CDR3 protein is CASSLDPGQGARGYTF. DNA of the CDR3: TGTGCCAGCAGCTTGGATCCGGGACAGGGGGCGCGGGGCTACACCTTC.

This sequence joins TRBV7-2 and TRBJ1-3, with D hard to call. The ends were cut back, 1 base at V and 4 bases at J, with 8 bases in the middle. CDR1 and CDR2 from the germline V gene are SGHTA and FQGNSA. This CDR3 has 14 residues. In nucleotides, the CDR3 is TGTGCCAGCAGCTTAGGTGTGGACGGAAACACCATATATTTT. Its translation: CASSLGVDGNTIYF.

Judged by abundance, this clone is large (0.1 to 1%). At the DNA level, this CDR3 is encoded by other sequences in the same sample as well. The chain carries TRBV18 and TRBJ1-5, with 8 bases aligning to TRBD1. The trim removed 2 bases at V and 4 bases at J, leaving 4 bases unmatched. The CDR3 length is 15 residues. Germline V gene lookup returns CDR1 KGHSH and CDR2 LQKENI. CDR3 DNA sequence: TGTGCCAGCTCACCAGACAGGGGCGGGAATCAGCCCCAGCATTTT. This codes for CASSPDRGGNQPQHF.

Here the CDR3 reads CASSITGGIETQYF. Written as DNA, the CDR3 is TGTGCCAGTAGTATCACAGGGGGGATAGAGACCCAGTACTTC. This chain connects TRBV19 to TRBJ2-5, with 8 nucleotides matching TRBD1. CDR1 and CDR2 from the germline V gene are LNHDA and SQIVND (reference sequence). The CDR3 loop spans 14 amino acids. Losses at the gene ends were 3 bases for V and 4 bases for J; bases not matched to a gene: 4.

The chain couples TRBV21-1 to TRBJ2-2; the DNA was not compared with TRBD2, the D call given in the table. TRBV21-1 is a known pseudogene. The CDR3 totals 13 residues. The CDR3 sequence: CASSTGGTGELFF. CDR3 nucleotides: TGTGCCAGCAGCACCGGGGGCACCGGGGAGCTGTTTTTT.

The V and J genes are TRBV18 and TRBJ2-3; 8 positions agree with TRBD1. There are 14 residues in the CDR3. The ends lost 3 bases at V and 3 bases at J; junction bases unmatched: 2. The germline V gene has CDR1 KGHSH and CDR2 LQKENI. CDR3 in amino acids: CASSPGQGTDTQYF. Here the CDR3 DNA reads TGTGCCAGCTCACCCGGACAGGGAACAGATACGCAGTATTTT.

The V call is TRBV28, the J call TRBJ1-1; 11 bases are shared with TRBD1. Trimming took 4 bases from V and 4 from J; bases not matched to a gene: 8. Germline V lookup: CDR1 MDHEN, CDR2 SYDVKM. This CDR3 has 16 residues. Here the CDR3 reads CASSSPGDRGSTEAFF. CDR3 bases: TGTGCCAGCAGTTCGCCTGGGGACAGGGGGAGCACTGAAGCTTTCTTT.

The chain couples TRBV15 to TRBJ2-7; D remains unclear. Trimming stripped 0 bases from V and 7 bases from J, with 13 bases between. This CDR3 is 14 amino acids long. Per the germline V gene, CDR1 is LNHNV and CDR2 is YYDKDF (reference sequence). DNA of the CDR3: TGTGCCACCAGCAGAGATGCAGGTTTAGGGGAGCAGTACTTC. Its translation is CATSRDAGLGEQYF.

This chain joins TRBV18 and TRBJ2-3; tentatively, D is TRBD1 (6 bases). Germline CDR1 is KGHSH and CDR2 is LQKENI. The V end was cut by 3 bases, the J end by 4 bases, with 14 bases between. CDR3 size: 15 residues. CDR3 amino acids: CASSPQRKGADTQYF. For the CDR3, the DNA is TGTGCCAGCTCACCCCAGCGGAAGGGGGCAGATACGCAGTATTTT. The whole variable domain, filled in from reference TRBV18 and TRBJ2-3, reads NAGVMQNPRHLVRRRGQEARLRCSPMKGHSHVYWYRQLPEEGLKFMVYLQKENIIDESGMPKERFSAEFPKEGPSILRIQQVVRGDSAAYFCASSPQRKGADTQYFGPGTRLTVL.

The chain couples TRBV5-8 to TRBJ2-3, with 8 bases aligning to TRBD2. Germline CDR1 reads SGHTS; CDR2 reads YDEGEE. The CDR3 is 15 amino acids. The V gene end was trimmed by 7 bases and the J gene end by 3 bases; junction bases not matched to a gene: 10. This chain's CDR3 is CASRRGGGRTDTQYF. The CDR3 bases are TGTGCCAGCCGGCGAGGCGGGGGGAGGACAGATACGCAGTATTTT.

The chain recombines TRBV14 with TRBJ1-1; D unclear. The CDR3 has 13 amino acids. Germline lookup yields CDR1 SGHDN and CDR2 FVKESK. V shed 0 bases and J shed 4 bases, with 6 bases lying between them. CDR3 sequence (DNA): TGTGCCAGCAGCCAAGAAGGTGGCACTGAAGCTTTCTTT. Residues: CASSQEGGTEAFF.

CDR3 loop: CASSLASGETQYF. The DNA for the CDR3 is TGCGCCAGCAGCTTGGCTTCGGGAGAGACCCAGTACTTC. The chain is built from TRBV5-1 and TRBJ2-5; D is undetermined. Germline CDR1 reads SGHRS; CDR2 reads YFSETQ. V lost 0 bases, J lost 4 bases, and 7 bases lay in between. This CDR3 has 13 amino acids.